The 24 T cell receptor beta chains presented below share a single source sample, sequenced in a study of identical twins. A single record per CDR3 protein comes from TCRdb applying MiXCR to the 5' RACE reads. Of around 200,000 distinct CDR3 sequences in the sample, less than 9.5% were seen once. The sequenced sample was memory (CD45RO+) T cells sorted from blood. The receptors were gathered from a woman aged 18-35 years in good health.

The chain's CDR3 is CASSIGRMAHEQYF. CDR3 bases: TGTGCCAGTAGTATAGGTCGAATGGCCCACGAGCAGTACTTC. The genes are TRBV19 and TRBJ2-7; D remains ambiguous. The CDR3 has 14 amino acids. V was trimmed by 1 base and J by 5 bases, leaving 12 bases between them. Germline-derived CDR1 and CDR2 are LNHDA and SQIVND (reference sequence).

This clonotype showed up many times. This rearrangement joins TRBV4-3 to TRBJ2-1; possible D gene TRBD2, 6 bases. This CDR3 contains 11 residues. Trimming took off 6 bases at V and 7 bases at J, with 7 bases between the two ends. Germline assignment: CDR1 LGHNA and CDR2 YSLEER. CDR3 amino acids: CASREGNEQFF. The CDR3 DNA is TGCGCCAGCAGGGAGGGGAATGAGCAGTTCTTC.

The gene calls are TRBV7-2 and TRBJ2-7, with D perhaps given as TRBD1 or TRBD2 (5 bases each). The CDR3 is made up of 15 amino acids. The germline V gene encodes CDR1 SGHTA and CDR2 FQGNSA. The V and J ends lost 0 bases and 6 bases respectively, with 15 bases between them. This chain's CDR3 is CASSLAPGLAVEQYF. The CDR3 DNA sequence: TGTGCCAGCAGCTTAGCCCCGGGGCTAGCAGTCGAGCAGTACTTC.

The rearrangement uses TRBV12-3 or TRBV12-4 and TRBJ2-3; 8 bases line up with TRBD2. The CDR3 is 14 amino acids. Trimming at V came to 5 bases and at J to 5 bases, leaving 6 bases not matched to a gene. The CDR3 bases are TGTGCCAGCAGTCTCTTCGCGGGAGGAGATACGCAGTATTTT. Protein product: CASSLFAGGDTQYF.

V is TRBV7-6 and J is TRBJ1-3, with D perhaps TRBD1 (5 bases). V was trimmed by 5 bases and J by 0 bases, leaving 8 bases between them. This CDR3 region has 14 residues. The germline V gene encodes CDR1 SGHVS and CDR2 FNYEAQ. For the CDR3, the DNA is TGTGCCAGCAGCCGTGGGACCTCTGGAAACACCATATATTTT. Its protein is CASSRGTSGNTIYF.

V usage is TRBV29-1 and J usage is TRBJ1-2, with TRBD1 matching 9 bases. The germline gives CDR1 SQVTM, CDR2 ANQGSEA. CDR3 length equals 12 residues. Unmatched junction bases numbered 7, after V lost 6 bases and J lost 8 bases. CDR3 protein: CSVQHGTGGYTF. The CDR3 bases are TGCAGCGTCCAACACGGGACAGGGGGCTACACCTTC.

In this sample, this clonotype turned up a few times. The chain combines TRBV20-1 with TRBJ2-7; the D is unclear. The CDR3 runs to 13 residues. Germline assignment: CDR1 DFQATT and CDR2 SNEGSKA (reference sequence). Trimming pared 2 bases from V and 0 bases from J, leaving 8 bases between. This CDR3 is CSARTYISYEQYF. CDR3 coding DNA: TGCAGTGCTAGAACTTACATCTCCTACGAGCAGTACTTC.

The chain links TRBV19 to TRBJ2-5, with 7 bases aligning to TRBD2. CDR1 and CDR2 from the germline V gene are LNHDA and SQIVND (reference sequence). The V gene end was trimmed by 6 bases and the J gene end by 5 bases; junction bases not matched to a gene: 15. The CDR3 totals 16 residues. DNA of the CDR3: TGTGCCAGTAGATCCCGGTTAGCGGGCGTTGGGGAGACCCAGTACTTC. Its translation: CASRSRLAGVGETQYF.

A few counts support this clonotype. The CDR3: CATRLGYGNYGYTF. As DNA, the CDR3 is TGTGCCACCCGATTAGGGTATGGTAACTATGGCTACACCTTC. This chain connects TRBV6-1 to TRBJ1-2; D remains unclear. Germline values: CDR1 MNHNS, CDR2 SASEGT. Trimming shortened V by 10 bases and J by 1 base, and 16 bases separated the two germline ends. The CDR3 covers 14 residues.

This clonotype was observed many times. This chain connects TRBV12-3 or TRBV12-4 to TRBJ1-5; 8 bases match TRBD1. The V and J ends lost 7 bases and 6 bases, in that order; junction bases with no gene match: 2. The CDR3 extends over 12 amino acids. The CDR3 protein is CASNTGGQPQHF. The CDR3 coding sequence is TGTGCCAGCAACACAGGGGGTCAGCCCCAGCATTTT.

The chain is built from TRBV19 and TRBJ1-1, with a weak D call TRBD1 (5 bases). Germline CDR1 reads LNHDA; CDR2 reads SQIVND (reference sequence). The CDR3 covers 16 residues. V was cut by 1 base and J by 4 bases, with 16 bases left in between. The CDR3 nucleotides are TGTGCCAGTAGTATAGGTATCGGGGGTAGAGGCACTGAAGCTTTCTTT. Translated: CASSIGIGGRGTEAFF.

In its sample, this clonotype was seen once. This CDR3 is CASRVAGGRNEQFF. As DNA, the CDR3 is TGCGCCAGCAGAGTAGCGGGAGGGCGGAATGAGCAGTTCTTC. The chain has TRBV4-1 and TRBJ2-1; 11 bases are shared with TRBD2. V gave up 6 bases and J gave up 7 bases; unmatched junction bases: 5. CDR3 size: 14 residues. Germline CDR1 MGHRA, CDR2 YSYEKL.

This clonotype was observed a handful of times. V gene TRBV7-3 combines with J gene TRBJ2-2; no reliable D call. Germline CDR1 is SGHTA and CDR2 is FQGTGA. The CDR3 is made up of 14 amino acids. The V and J ends lost 5 bases and 1 base respectively, with 8 bases between them. The CDR3 DNA sequence: TGTGCCAGCAGCGGCAAACGGAACACCGGGGAGCTGTTTTTT. Its protein product is CASSGKRNTGELFF.

This chain connects TRBV29-1 to TRBJ2-7, with 10 positions matching TRBD1. V gave up 7 bases and J gave up 6 bases; unmatched junction bases: 6. Germline lookup yields CDR1 SQVTM and CDR2 ANQGSEA. This CDR3 is 12 amino acids long. Here the CDR3 DNA reads TGCAGCGCCGGACAGGGGGGCAGCGAGCAGTACTTC. Its protein is CSAGQGGSEQYF.

This clonotype has at least ten counts. The chain is built from TRBV3-1 and TRBJ2-7, with a tentative D call TRBD2 (6 bases). Trimming took 0 bases from V and 9 from J, leaving 18 bases between them. Looked up from germline, CDR1 is LGHDT and CDR2 is YNNKEL (reference sequence). The CDR3 contains 15 residues. CDR3 amino acids: CASSQDVGSSGGQYF. Written as DNA, the CDR3 is TGTGCCAGCAGCCAAGACGTCGGGAGCTCGGGCGGGCAGTACTTC.

This clonotype has at least ten counts. The chain links TRBV20-1 to TRBJ2-1; TRBD2 agrees at 7 bases. Germline V gives CDR1 DFQATT, CDR2 SNEGSKA (reference sequence). Losses at the gene ends were 6 bases for V and 8 bases for J; bases not matched to a gene: 7. The CDR3 runs to 12 residues. The CDR3 DNA sequence: TGCAGTGCGGTAGCGGGTGGGTATGAGCAGTTCTTC. It translates to CSAVAGGYEQFF.

This clonotype was seen at least ten times. This chain uses TRBV12-3 or TRBV12-4 with TRBJ1-1, with unresolved D. This CDR3 is 16 amino acids long. Deletions cut 1 base from V and 2 bases from J, with 14 bases between. The chain's CDR3 is CASSLGPYDLNTEAFF. DNA of the CDR3: TGTGCCAGCAGTTTAGGCCCCTATGATTTAAACACTGAAGCTTTCTTT.

This clonotype was detected a few times. The rearrangement links TRBV6-6 to TRBJ1-5; D gene uncertain. This CDR3 contains 15 residues. From germline, CDR1 is MNHNY and CDR2 SVGAGI (reference sequence). The V and J ends lost 8 bases and 0 bases respectively, with 14 bases between them. CDR3 bases: TGTGCCAGCCATATGGGGTCCCTTAGCAATCAGCCCCAGCATTTT. Translation gives CASHMGSLSNQPQHF.

The V and J genes are TRBV5-1 and TRBJ2-7, with 9 bases lining up with TRBD2. The V gene's germline CDR1 is SGHRS and CDR2 YFSETQ. The CDR3 sequence is 15 residues long. Trimming at V came to 0 bases and at J to 5 bases, leaving 6 bases not matched to a gene. The CDR3 region has the DNA TGCGCCAGCAGCTTGGTGGGCGGGAGGGCCAACGAGCAGTACTTC. Its protein is CASSLVGGRANEQYF.

This clonotype was seen a handful of times. V gene TRBV5-1 combines with J gene TRBJ2-4; 9 bases are shared with TRBD1. CDR1 is SGHRS and CDR2 is YFSETQ in the germline V gene. The ends lost 4 bases at V and 0 bases at J; junction bases unmatched: 14. This CDR3 comprises 19 residues. The CDR3 region is CASSRQPGQGQLAKNIQYF. CDR3 bases: TGCGCCAGCAGCCGCCAACCGGGACAGGGACAGCTAGCCAAAAACATTCAGTACTTC. The full variable domain, with the rest looked up from reference TRBV5-1 and TRBJ2-4, is KAGVTQTPRYLIKTRGQQVTLSCSPISGHRSVSWYQQTPGQGLQFLFEYFSETQRNKGNFPGRFSGRQFSNSRSEMNVSTLELGDSALYLCASSRQPGQGQLAKNIQYFGAGTRLSVL.

This clonotype was picked up many times. This sequence joins TRBV27 and TRBJ2-2; D may correspond to TRBD1 or TRBD2 (5 bases each). V was trimmed by 8 bases and J by 1 base, leaving 8 bases between them. This CDR3 is 13 amino acids long. Per the germline V gene, CDR1 is MNHEY and CDR2 is SMNVEV (reference sequence). The CDR3 DNA reads TGTGCCAGCGGGACCAGGAACACCGGGGAGCTGTTTTTT. Encoded protein: CASGTRNTGELFF.

This clonotype was counted at least ten times. The chain is built from TRBV10-3 and TRBJ2-2, with D uncertain. From germline, CDR1 is ENHRY and CDR2 SYGVKD. CDR3 size: 14 residues. V gave up 7 bases and J gave up 4 bases, with 13 bases separating them. CDR3 amino acids: CAITSIATTGELFF. The CDR3 nucleotides read TGTGCCATCACCTCGATTGCGACCACCGGGGAGCTGTTTTTT.

This clonotype was detected only a few times. The chain links TRBV6-1 to TRBJ1-5; the D gene is possibly TRBD1 (5 bases). V was cut by 6 bases and J by 5 bases, with 17 bases left in between. Germline CDR1 reads MNHNS; CDR2 reads SASEGT. The CDR3 covers 15 residues. The CDR3 sequence: CASSPGAGGYQPQHF. Here the CDR3 DNA reads TGTGCCAGCAGCCCCGGAGCCGGGGGGTATCAGCCCCAGCATTTT.

This clonotype has a count of ten or more. The CDR3: CASSQLRDIYGYTF. Here the CDR3 DNA reads TGTGCCAGCAGCCAACTCCGGGACATCTATGGCTACACCTTC. This chain connects TRBV3-1 to TRBJ1-2; possibly TRBD1 for D (6 bases). The CDR3 extends over 14 amino acids. V shed 2 bases and J shed 4 bases, with 11 bases lying between them. Germline V gene data show CDR1 as LGHDT and CDR2 as YNNKEL (reference sequence).